A single TCR beta chain is shown here with its context. Germline CDR1 and CDR2: SGHVS and FNYEAQ. Deletions cut 5 bases from V and 5 bases from J, with 21 bases between. This CDR3 spans 16 amino acids. Profiling of TCR beta VDJ combinations and CDR3 sequences used genomic DNA as template. TCRdb independently ran MiXCR on the reads; one entry per CDR3 protein. The table includes under 500,000 distinct CDR3 sequences, roughly 34% detected once. Patients included in sequencing had previously demonstrated CD8+CD57+ cell expansion by flow cytometry. The sample is drawn from a study of CD8+CD57+ T cells in acquired aplastic anemia.

This TCR derives from a human donor with aplastic anemia. The chain has TRBV7-6 and TRBJ2-5; tentatively, D is TRBD1 (6 bases). The sample consisted of sorted CD4+, CD8+, or CD8+CD57+ T cells (not recorded which) from PBMCs. For the CDR3, the DNA is TGTGCCAGCAGCCGGACTGGGGGCGCCACCCGGGAGACCCAGTACTTC. Translated, it gives CASSRTGGATRETQYF. Combining the CDR3 with reference TRBV7-6 and TRBJ2-5 gives the whole variable domain GAGVSQSPRYKVTKRGQDVALRCDPISGHVSLYWYRQALGQGPEFLTYFNYEAQQDKSGLPNDRFSAERPEGSISTLTIQRTEQRDSAMYRCASSRTGGATRETQYFGPGTRLLVL.